This T cell receptor beta chain was documented in a study of cytomegalovirus exposure and HLA in healthy donors. This clone occurred once. What it binds is unknown. Trimming stripped 4 bases from V and 6 bases from J, with 15 bases between. Germline loops: CDR1 ENHRY, CDR2 SYGVKD. This CDR3 is built from 14 residues. In the PCR, 60 Vbeta and 13 Jbeta primers were used. Assay: immunoSEQ multiplex PCR; the TCRdb copy retains only in-frame clones and omits some. Found here are about 160,000 clones, around 80% of them singletons; the top ten hold approximately 6.8%. Study conclusions and caveats: Diagnosis of cytomegalovirus status made by the classifier reportedly showed high specificity and sensitivity. As a later analysis showed, a missense DCLRE1C variant was linked to trimming of TCR beta V- and J-genes. An analysis done earlier found most TCR beta V segments productive about 87% or about 30% of the time.

Sequencing input: PBMCs. This sequence originates from a male donor in good health and CMV-seropositive. V gene TRBV10-3 combines with J gene TRBJ1-2; D unclear. CDR3 protein: CAISGSRGGNGYTF. CDR3 sequence (DNA): TGTGCCATCAGTGGGTCTCGGGGAGGGAATGGCTACACCTTC.